These T cell receptor beta chains were read from a single sample in a study of blood T cell repertoires in COVID-19. Only in-frame clones appear in the TCRdb table, and some are missing; sequencing was by immunoSEQ multiplex PCR. The table includes approximately 210,000 clones, roughly 83% detected once. The sequenced sample was peripheral blood. The receptor set was obtained from a woman aged 70 to 79 with active or convalescent COVID-19. CDR3s include the opening cysteine and the closing phenylalanine or tryptophan. Each record gives: J gene, V gene, CDR3 protein.

j_call: TRBJ1-5; v_call: TRBV10-3; cdr3_aa: CAISEDSSNQPQHF
j_call: TRBJ1-3; v_call: TRBV9; cdr3_aa: CASSAGRGFSGNTIYF
j_call: TRBJ1-4; v_call: TRBV5-1; cdr3_aa: CASSLTKNNEKLFF
j_call: TRBJ2-7; v_call: TRBV6-5; cdr3_aa: CASREYEQYF
j_call: TRBJ1-2; v_call: TRBV19; cdr3_aa: CASSIRTGGTYGYTF
j_call: TRBJ2-2; v_call: TRBV7-9; cdr3_aa: CASSRLWGNTGELFF
j_call: TRBJ1-4; v_call: TRBV5-5; cdr3_aa: CASSRDSNIEKLFF
j_call: TRBJ2-7; v_call: TRBV28; cdr3_aa: CASSSPGQGAREQYF
j_call: TRBJ2-7; v_call: TRBV10-1; cdr3_aa: CASSLLAGGRLDEQYF
j_call: TRBJ1-3; v_call: TRBV19; cdr3_aa: CATRSGGTNSGNTIYF
j_call: TRBJ1-2; v_call: TRBV7-9; cdr3_aa: CASSRGTGVYGYTF
j_call: TRBJ1-1; v_call: TRBV6-5; cdr3_aa: CASSYRTGSHTEAFF
j_call: TRBJ1-5; v_call: TRBV29-1; cdr3_aa: CSVAVPGQPQHF
j_call: TRBJ2-4; v_call: TRBV7-9; cdr3_aa: CASGPGGGLDIQYF
j_call: TRBJ1-2; v_call: TRBV4-2; cdr3_aa: CASSQEGQGVDGYTF
j_call: TRBJ2-2; v_call: TRBV24-1; cdr3_aa: CATSDRYRDTGELFF
j_call: TRBJ2-2; v_call: TRBV9; cdr3_aa: CASSEGSGELFF
j_call: TRBJ1-1; v_call: TRBV9; cdr3_aa: CASSGQGNTEAFF
j_call: TRBJ1-3; v_call: TRBV30; cdr3_aa: CAWSPFSLNTIYF
j_call: TRBJ2-7; v_call: TRBV6-4; cdr3_aa: CASTWSGQGAEEQYF